This T cell receptor beta chain was retrieved from a study of a mutant IDH1 vaccine in newly diagnosed glioma. Described time point: week 35, safety follow-up. Doses comprised 300 ug of mutant IDH1 20-mer peptide each, plus topical imiquimod. The donor cohort comprised cases of new WHO grade 3 or 4 IDH1-mutant, ATRX-lost astrocytoma. Sequencing was performed with immunoSEQ multiplex PCR; in TCRdb, only in-frame clones are kept and a portion is missing. The top ten hold over 6% of the sample, which has under 40,000 clones, approximately 80% seen once. CDR3 length equals 15 residues. V was pared by 0 bases and J by 10 bases, with 18 bases between. Per the germline V gene, CDR1 is ENHRY and CDR2 is SYGVKD. Note on this clone: What it recognizes is unknown.

The V gene is TRBV10-3, the J gene TRBJ1-1; maybe TRBD1 (5 bases). This clonotype was obtained from a woman in her late teens or twenties with glioma. Here the sequenced sample was PBMCs, taken from a glioma patient whose treatment included an IDH1 peptide vaccine. The CDR3 sequence: CAISESIPPPGGAFF. For the CDR3, the DNA is TGTGCCATCAGTGAGTCAATCCCCCCCCCTGGGGGAGCTTTCTTT.